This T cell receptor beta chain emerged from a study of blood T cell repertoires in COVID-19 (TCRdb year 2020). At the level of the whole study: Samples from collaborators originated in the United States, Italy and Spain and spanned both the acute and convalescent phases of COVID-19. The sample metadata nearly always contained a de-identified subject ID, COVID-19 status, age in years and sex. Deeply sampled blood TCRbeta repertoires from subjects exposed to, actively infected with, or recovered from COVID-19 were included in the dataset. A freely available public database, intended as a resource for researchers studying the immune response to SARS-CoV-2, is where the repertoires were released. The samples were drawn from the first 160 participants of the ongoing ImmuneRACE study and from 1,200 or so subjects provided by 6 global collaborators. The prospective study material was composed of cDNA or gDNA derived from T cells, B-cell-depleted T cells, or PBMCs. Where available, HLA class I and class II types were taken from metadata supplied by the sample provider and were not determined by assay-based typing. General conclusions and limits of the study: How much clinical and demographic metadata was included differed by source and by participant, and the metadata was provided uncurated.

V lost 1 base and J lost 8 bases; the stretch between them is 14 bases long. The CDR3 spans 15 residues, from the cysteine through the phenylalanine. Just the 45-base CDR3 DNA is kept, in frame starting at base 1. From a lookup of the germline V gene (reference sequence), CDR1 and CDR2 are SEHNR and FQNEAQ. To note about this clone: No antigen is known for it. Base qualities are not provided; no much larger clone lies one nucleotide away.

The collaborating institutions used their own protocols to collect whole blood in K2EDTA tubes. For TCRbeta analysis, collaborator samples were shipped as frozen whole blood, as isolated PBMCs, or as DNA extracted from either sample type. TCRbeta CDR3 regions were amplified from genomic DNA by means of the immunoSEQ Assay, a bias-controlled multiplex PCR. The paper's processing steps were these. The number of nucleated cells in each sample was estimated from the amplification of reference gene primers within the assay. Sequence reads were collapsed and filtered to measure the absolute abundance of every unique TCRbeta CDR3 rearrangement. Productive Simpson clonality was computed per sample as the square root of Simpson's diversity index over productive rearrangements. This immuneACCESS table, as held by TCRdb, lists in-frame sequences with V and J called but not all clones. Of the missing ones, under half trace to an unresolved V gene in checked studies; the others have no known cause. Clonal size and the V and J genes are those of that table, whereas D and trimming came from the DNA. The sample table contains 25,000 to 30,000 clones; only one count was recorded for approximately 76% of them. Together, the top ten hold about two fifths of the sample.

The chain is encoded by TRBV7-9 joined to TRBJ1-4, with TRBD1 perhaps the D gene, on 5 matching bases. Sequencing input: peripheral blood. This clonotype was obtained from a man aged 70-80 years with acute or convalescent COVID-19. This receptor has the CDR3 CASSLGGRGDEKLFF. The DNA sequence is TGTGCCAGCAGCTTAGGGGGAAGGGGTGACGAAAAACTGTTTTTT. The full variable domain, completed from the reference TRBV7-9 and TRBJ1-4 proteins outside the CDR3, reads DTGVSQNPRHKITKRGQNVTFRCDPISEHNRLYWYRQTLGQGPEFLTYFQNEAQLEKSRLLSDRFSAERPKGSFSTLEIQRTEQGDSAMYLCASSLGGRGDEKLFFGSGTQLSVL.